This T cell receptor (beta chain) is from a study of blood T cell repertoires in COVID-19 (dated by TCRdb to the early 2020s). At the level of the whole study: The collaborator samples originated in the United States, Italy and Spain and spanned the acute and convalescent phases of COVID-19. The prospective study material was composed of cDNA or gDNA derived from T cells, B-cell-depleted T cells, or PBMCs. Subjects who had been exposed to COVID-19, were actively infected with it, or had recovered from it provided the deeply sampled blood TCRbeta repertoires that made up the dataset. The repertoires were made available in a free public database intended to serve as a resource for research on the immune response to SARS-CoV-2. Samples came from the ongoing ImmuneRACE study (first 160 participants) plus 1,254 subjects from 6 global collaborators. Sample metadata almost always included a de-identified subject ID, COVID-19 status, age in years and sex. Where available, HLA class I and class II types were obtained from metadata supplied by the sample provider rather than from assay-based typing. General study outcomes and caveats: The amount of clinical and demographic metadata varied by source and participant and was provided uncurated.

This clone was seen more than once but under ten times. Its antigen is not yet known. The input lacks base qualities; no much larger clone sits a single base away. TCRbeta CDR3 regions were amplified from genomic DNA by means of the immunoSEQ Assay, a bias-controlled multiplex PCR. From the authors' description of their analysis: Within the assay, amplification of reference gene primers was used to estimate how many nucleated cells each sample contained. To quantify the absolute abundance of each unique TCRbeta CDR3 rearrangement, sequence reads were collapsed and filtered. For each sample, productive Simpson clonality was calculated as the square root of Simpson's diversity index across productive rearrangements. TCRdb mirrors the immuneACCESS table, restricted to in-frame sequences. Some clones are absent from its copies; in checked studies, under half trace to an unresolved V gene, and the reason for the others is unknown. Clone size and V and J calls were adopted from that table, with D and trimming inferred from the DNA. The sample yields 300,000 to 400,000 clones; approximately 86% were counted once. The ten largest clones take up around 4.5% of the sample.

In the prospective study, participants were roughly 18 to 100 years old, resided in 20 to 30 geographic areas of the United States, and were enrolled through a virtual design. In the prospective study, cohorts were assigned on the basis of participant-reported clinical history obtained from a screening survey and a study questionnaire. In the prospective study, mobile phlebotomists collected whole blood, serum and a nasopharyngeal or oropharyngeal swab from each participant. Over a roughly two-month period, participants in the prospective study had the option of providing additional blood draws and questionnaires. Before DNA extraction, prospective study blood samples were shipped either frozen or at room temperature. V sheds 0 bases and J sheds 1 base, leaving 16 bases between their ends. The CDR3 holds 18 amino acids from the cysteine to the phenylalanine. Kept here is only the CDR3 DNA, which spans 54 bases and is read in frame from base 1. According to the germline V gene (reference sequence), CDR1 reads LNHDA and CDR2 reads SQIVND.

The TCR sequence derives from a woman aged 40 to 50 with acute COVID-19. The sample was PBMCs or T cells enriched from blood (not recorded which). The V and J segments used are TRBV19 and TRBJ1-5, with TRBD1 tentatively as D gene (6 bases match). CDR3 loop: CASSIDPAQGMSNQPQHF. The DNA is TGTGCCAGTAGTATAGATCCCGCCCAGGGGATGAGCAATCAGCCCCAGCATTTT.